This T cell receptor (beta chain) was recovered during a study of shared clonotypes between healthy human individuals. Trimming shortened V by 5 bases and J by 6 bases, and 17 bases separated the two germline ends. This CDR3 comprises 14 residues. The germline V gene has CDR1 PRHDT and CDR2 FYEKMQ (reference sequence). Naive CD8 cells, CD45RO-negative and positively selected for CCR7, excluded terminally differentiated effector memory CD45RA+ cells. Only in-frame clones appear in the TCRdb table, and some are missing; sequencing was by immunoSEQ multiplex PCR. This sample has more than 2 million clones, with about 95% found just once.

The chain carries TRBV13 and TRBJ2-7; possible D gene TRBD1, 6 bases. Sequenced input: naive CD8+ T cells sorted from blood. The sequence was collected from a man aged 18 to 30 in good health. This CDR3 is CASSGTGQAGEQYF. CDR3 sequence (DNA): TGTGCCAGCAGCGGTACAGGGCAGGCGGGCGAGCAGTACTTC.